This T cell receptor (beta chain) is from a study of neoadjuvant anti-PD-1 for oral cavity cancer (dated by TCRdb to 2020 to 2023). With respect to the entire study: Three to four biweekly doses of nivolumab at 3 mg/kg were mostly administered to patients before curative-intent surgical resection. Responders were defined as patients with complete response, partial response or stable disease by RECIST 1.1; non-responders were defined as patients with progression. Patients who did not progress were given a fourth nivolumab dose at about day 43 and had definitive surgical resection on days 50-56. An approximately 33% response rate was observed in the parent correlative cohort, in which around twelve patients were included.

The investigation overall reported the following: Only a few patients per response group were included in the TCR analyses, and the authors called for validation in larger cohorts. Greater tumor shrinkage correlated with larger post-treatment sizes of preexisting intratumoral clones, which suggests that expansion of preexisting clones contributed to response. Higher pretreatment blood Treg/Th17 ratios correlated with higher pretreatment blood TCRbeta clonality and lower post-treatment tumor TCRbeta clonality.

In its sample, this clone was seen once. Its specific antigen is unknown. Qualities for individual bases were not recorded, and no much larger clone is one base off. V loses 2 bases, J loses 11 bases, and the germline ends lie 12 bases apart. The germline V gene (reference sequence) specifies MNHNY as CDR1 and SVGAGI as CDR2. The CDR3 measures 12 amino acids from cysteine to phenylalanine. Only the CDR3 region is kept as DNA, spanning 36 bases read in frame from base 1. For survey sequencing, tumor libraries mostly used around 4.6 ug of input genomic DNA, with two replicates for each sample. The immunoSEQ hsTCRbeta kit was used to prepare TCRbeta libraries, following the manufacturer's instructions. The finished libraries were brought together in one pool at roughly 3 nM, which was then read using an Illumina NovaSeq 6000 S4 flow cell. From the authors' description of their analysis: The immunoSEQ Analyzer handled quality control and preprocessing of the raw data. The analysis was limited to productive rearrangements, and each clonotype was defined by a unique CDR3 amino acid sequence. Repertoire clonality was estimated as the Gini-Simpson index, which was calculated using the R package tcR. Student's t test was used to compare Gini indices, while Pearson correlation assessed associations with tumor size change. The source is immuneACCESS, and TCRdb retained only in-frame sequences with V and J called. Part of the clones is not carried over; for the studies checked, unresolved V genes explain less than half of this, and the remainder is unexplained. That table furnishes V, J and clone size, whereas the DNA furnished D and trimming. The sample table lists roughly 12,000 clones, over 50% of them with a count of one. Of the sample, 10% to 15% is held by the ten largest clones.

Per the publication, the time point label means: before neoadjuvant nivolumab. Patients were newly diagnosed with stage II-IVA oral cavity squamous cell carcinoma and had received no prior systemic or radiation treatment. The cohort was composed of patients with HPV-negative, locally advanced oral cavity squamous cell carcinoma. The samples were obtained from a longitudinal correlative study of a single-arm phase II trial testing neoadjuvant nivolumab in oral cavity squamous cell carcinoma. Genomic DNA-based TCRbeta sequencing was performed on subject-matched pre- and post-treatment PBMCs and tumors from three responders and three non-responders. The Maxwell RSC DNA from Tissue kit was used to isolate genomic DNA from tumor tissue.

The source was tumor tissue, collected before nivolumab (anti-PD-1) treatment. The chain was built from TRBV6-6 and TRBJ1-1, with TRBD1 perhaps the D gene, on 5 matching bases. The TCR sequence derives from a person aged 40 to 85 with oral cavity squamous cell carcinoma. CDR3 protein: CASSYTGGGAFF. The DNA sequence follows: TGTGCCAGCAGTTACACCGGCGGGGGGGCTTTCTTT.